The 10 T cell receptor beta chains reported below all come from one sample, sequenced in a study of beta chain features in type 1 diabetes. Study-wide results and limits: When Type 1 diabetes patients were examined, their TCRB CDR3s proved moderately but significantly shorter in all four CD4+ subsets.

Their antigen targets remain unknown. Every isolated RNA sample was fully reverse transcribed, so sequencing captured expressed TCRB transcripts. Assay: immunoSEQ multiplex PCR; the TCRdb copy retains only in-frame clones and omits some. This sample yields about 280,000 clones, of which approximately 16% are seen a single time; less than 0.02% belongs to the top ten. Sequenced: naive CD4+ T cells from blood. The receptors here all came from a man aged 18 to 29 with type 1 diabetes.

The chain is built from TRBV4-1 and TRBJ2-6; possible D gene TRBD2, 5 bases. V was pared by 2 bases and J by 8 bases, with 19 bases between. There are 17 residues in the CDR3. CDR1 and CDR2 (germline): MGHRA, YSYEKL. The CDR3 sequence is CASSQPTASRRTNVLTF. In nucleotides, the CDR3 is TGCGCCAGCAGCCAACCCACGGCTAGCCGGAGGACCAACGTCCTGACTTTC.

This clone has a handful of counts. V and J are TRBV4-3 and TRBJ2-2, with 12 bases that match TRBD2. The V segment lost 3 bases and the J segment 2 bases; nucleotides outside the gene matches: 10. The CDR3 is made up of 19 amino acids. The germline V gene encodes CDR1 LGHNA and CDR2 YSLEER. CDR3 coding DNA: TGCGCCAGCAGCCATTGGTACCCTAGCGGGGGGGTAAACACCGGGGAGCTGTTTTTT. Protein product: CASSHWYPSGGVNTGELFF.

This clone was seen more than once but under ten times. V and J are TRBV7-2 and TRBJ1-4, with D maybe TRBD1 (5 bases). Trimming pared 5 bases from V and 5 bases from J, leaving 9 bases between. The germline V gene encodes CDR1 SGHTA and CDR2 FQGNSA. The length of the CDR3 is 13 residues. CDR3 loop: CASSEGLNEKLFF. CDR3 nucleotides: TGTGCCAGCAGCGAGGGACTCAATGAAAAACTGTTTTTT.

V and J are TRBV30 and TRBJ2-7; 8 bases align to TRBD2. V was clipped by 3 bases and J by 1 base; unmatched bases: 2. The CDR3 sequence is 13 residues long. CDR1 is GTSNPN and CDR2 is SVGIG in the germline V gene (reference sequence). The CDR3 loop is CAWRLAGSYEQYF. The DNA of the CDR3 is TGTGCCTGGAGGCTAGCGGGTTCCTACGAGCAGTACTTC.

This clone was detected a few times. The chain employs TRBV4-2 and TRBJ2-2; D is undetermined. The ends were cut back, 2 bases at V and 3 bases at J, with 13 bases in the middle. In germline, CDR1 is LGHNA, CDR2 YNFKEQ. This CDR3 region has 16 residues. As DNA, the CDR3 is TGTGCCAGCAGCCAACCCTTGGAGTACTACACCGGGGAGCTGTTTTTT. Amino acid sequence: CASSQPLEYYTGELFF.

The chain couples TRBV28 to TRBJ2-7; 8 nucleotides line up with TRBD1. This CDR3 is 14 amino acids long. Germline V gene data show CDR1 as MDHEN and CDR2 as SYDVKM. V shed 7 bases and J 7 bases; nucleotides not matched to a gene: 12. CDR3 DNA sequence: TGTGCCAGCACCTCGGGGCAGGGGGCGGGAGAGCAGTACTTC. Its translation: CASTSGQGAGEQYF.

The table lists this clone with a few counts. V gene TRBV5-4 combines with J gene TRBJ2-3; 8 nucleotides line up with TRBD2. Germline V gene data show CDR1 as SGHNT and CDR2 as YYREEE (reference sequence). CDR3 size: 16 residues. V was pared by 0 bases and J by 0 bases, with 3 bases of the junction left unmatched. The CDR3 bases are TGTGCCAGCAGCTTGGCGGGGGGGCGTAGCACAGATACGCAGTATTTT. It is translated as CASSLAGGRSTDTQYF.

The CDR3 region has the DNA TGCGCCAGCAGCTTGGGGGACACCTATAACTATGGCTACACCTTC. Protein: CASSLGDTYNYGYTF. The chain links TRBV5-1 to TRBJ1-2; D possibly corresponds to TRBD1 (6 bases). V gave up 0 bases and J gave up 1 base, with 10 bases separating them. Germline CDR1 is SGHRS and CDR2 is YFSETQ. This CDR3 spans 15 amino acids.

This clone appeared a few times. The genes are TRBV18 and TRBJ1-1; 7 bases align to TRBD1. CDR1 and CDR2 from the germline V gene are KGHSH and LQKENI. This CDR3 region has 14 residues. J lost 5 bases, V lost 4 bases, and 7 bases had no gene match. CDR3 nucleotides: TGTGCCAGCTCACTCGACAGGGCGGGAACTGAAGCTTTCTTT. It codes for CASSLDRAGTEAFF.

The chain has TRBV6-5 and TRBJ2-7; 8 positions match TRBD1. CDR3 length: 14 residues. V trimming: 6 bases; J trimming: 6 bases; junction bases outside the gene matches: 10. Germline-derived CDR1 and CDR2 are MNHEY and SVGAGI. The CDR3 DNA reads as TGTGCCAGCAGGCGACAGGGGTGGAAATCCGAGCAGTACTTC. This sequence encodes CASRRQGWKSEQYF.